This entry is about one T cell receptor beta chain. Its antigen is as yet unknown. This sample includes further DNA sequences coding for the same CDR3. Generated by immunoSEQ multiplex PCR, the TCRdb table keeps only in-frame clones and is missing some. The data hold roughly 150,000 clones, with about 90% observed a single time. The data originate from a study of T cell responses to AZD1222 COVID-19 vaccine. Study-level points and caveats: The peak T cell response came first, and repertoires were sampled only after it. Increased Spike-specific TCR breadth and depth were observed after two AZD1222 doses. Unmutated regions of variants are reportedly targeted by nearly half of spike-specific TCRs.

Second-dose groups at about 4 or about 12 weeks were pooled. Germline CDR1 and CDR2: LNHDA and SQIVND (reference sequence). Trimming removed 6 bases from V and 2 bases from J; junction bases left unmatched: 3. The CDR3 contains 13 residues. The sample was peripheral blood, taken 28 days after the second AZD1222 dose. V gene TRBV19 combines with J gene TRBJ1-2; TRBD1 matches at 7 bases. This receptor was identified in an adult who received the AZD1222 COVID-19 vaccine. The DNA for the CDR3 is TGTGCCAGTAGCAAACAGGGGAACTATGGCTACACCTTC. It is translated as CASSKQGNYGYTF.